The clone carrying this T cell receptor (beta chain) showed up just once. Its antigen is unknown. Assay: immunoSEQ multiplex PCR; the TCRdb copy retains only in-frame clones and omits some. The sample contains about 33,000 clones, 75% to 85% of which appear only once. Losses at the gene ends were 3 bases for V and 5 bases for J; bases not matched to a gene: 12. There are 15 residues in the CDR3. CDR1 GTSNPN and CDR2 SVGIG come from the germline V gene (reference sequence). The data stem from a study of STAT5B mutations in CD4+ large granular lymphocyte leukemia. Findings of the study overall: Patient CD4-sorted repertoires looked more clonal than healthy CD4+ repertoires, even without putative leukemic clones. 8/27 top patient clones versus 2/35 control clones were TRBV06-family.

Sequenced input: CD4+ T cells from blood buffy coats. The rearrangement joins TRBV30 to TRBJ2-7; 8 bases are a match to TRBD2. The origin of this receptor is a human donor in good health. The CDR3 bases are TGTGCCTGGAGCGGGACCCGGGAGGGAATCAACGAGCAGTACTTC. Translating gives CAWSGTREGINEQYF.